This TCR beta chain was profiled in a study of cytomegalovirus exposure and HLA in healthy donors. The PCR had 60 Vbeta and 13 Jbeta primers. Method: immunoSEQ multiplex PCR; TCRdb's copy keeps in-frame clones and lacks some. The sample includes 100,000 to 150,000 clones. V lost 5 bases to trimming and J lost 3 bases; unmatched junction nucleotides: 5. Germline CDR1 MDHEN, CDR2 SYDVKM. The length of the CDR3 is 14 residues. The receptor comes from a man aged 18-30 years in good health and CMV-seronegative. Sample: PBMCs. The chain has TRBV28 and TRBJ2-7; 9 nucleotides align to TRBD1. In nucleotides, the CDR3 is TGTGCCAGCAGTCCGGGACAGGGTTACTACGAGCAGTACTTC. This gives the protein CASSPGQGYYEQYF.